The 25 T cell receptor beta chains below were found in one sample sequenced in a study of T cell clones after liver transplantation. The method was immunoSEQ multiplex PCR; TCRdb's version includes in-frame clones alone and lacks a portion of them. The top ten clones hold approximately 0.73% of a sample with around 77,000 clones, about four fifths of them seen once. The sequencing here drew on CD4+ T cells from blood, taken 12 months after liver transplant. The origin of the receptors is a human patient who received a liver transplant. Some T cells may be provided by the graft donor.

V gene TRBV19 combines with J gene TRBJ2-7, with unresolved D. The CDR3 totals 11 residues. V was clipped by 8 bases and J by 0 bases, with 5 bases between them. Germline V lookup: CDR1 LNHDA, CDR2 SQIVND (reference sequence). The CDR3 spells CASADSYEQYF. CDR3 bases: TGTGCCAGTGCTGACTCCTACGAGCAGTACTTC.

The chain employs TRBV28 and TRBJ2-7; D possibly corresponds to TRBD2 (7 bases). V was cut by 2 bases and J by 5 bases, with 16 bases left in between. Germline lookup yields CDR1 MDHEN and CDR2 SYDVKM. The CDR3 consists of 15 residues. CDR3 nucleotides: TGTGCCAGCAGTTTAAGGCCCTCGGGGGGCCACGAGCAGTACTTC. Translating gives CASSLRPSGGHEQYF.

The chain combines TRBV11-2 with TRBJ1-5, with TRBD1 as a possible D gene (5 bases). CDR3 size: 15 residues. The V gene's germline CDR1 is SGHAT and CDR2 FQNNGV. The germline V and J ends were trimmed by 5 bases and 6 bases, with 17 bases remaining between them. The DNA of the CDR3 is TGTGCCAGCAGCACGCAAACGGCCGGGGGTCAGCCCCAGCATTTT. Its translation: CASSTQTAGGQPQHF.

The chain combines TRBV19 with TRBJ1-5; 11 bases map to TRBD1. The CDR3 runs to 15 residues. V shed 8 bases, J shed 2 bases, and the junction held 5 bases outside the gene matches. Germline-derived CDR1 and CDR2 are LNHDA and SQIVND (reference sequence). CDR3: CASSDRGQGNQPQHF. The DNA of the CDR3 is TGTGCCAGTTCGGACAGGGGGCAAGGCAATCAGCCCCAGCATTTT. The variable domain in full, completed from reference TRBV19 and TRBJ1-5, reads DGGITQSPKYLFRKEGQNVTLSCEQNLNHDAMYWYRQDPGQGLRLIYYSQIVNDFQKGDIAEGYSVSREKKESFPLTVTSAQKNPTAFYLCASSDRGQGNQPQHFGDGTRLSIL.

The V call is TRBV13, the J call TRBJ2-7; TRBD1 matches 11 bases. The V gene end was trimmed by 3 bases and the J gene end by 5 bases; junction bases not matched to a gene: 3. Germline V CDR1 and CDR2: PRHDT, FYEKMQ (reference sequence). CDR3 length: 14 amino acids. This CDR3 is CASSFGTGGHEQYF. CDR3 DNA: TGTGCCAGCAGCTTCGGGACAGGGGGACACGAGCAGTACTTC.

This clone was seen a single time. The chain is built from TRBV21-1 and TRBJ2-7; TRBD2, the D gene given by the table, was not confirmed from the DNA. TRBV21-1 constitutes a pseudogene. CDR3 length: 16 residues. The CDR3 sequence: CASSKEFGGRSYEQYF. CDR3 DNA sequence: TGTGCCAGCAGCAAAGAGTTCGGGGGGAGGTCCTACGAGCAGTACTTC.

This rearrangement joins TRBV5-1 to TRBJ2-1, with D maybe TRBD2 (5 bases). The V gene's germline CDR1 is SGHRS and CDR2 YFSETQ. The CDR3 extends over 13 amino acids. V lost 0 bases and J lost 8, with 9 bases in between. The CDR3, as DNA: TGCGCCAGCAGCTTGGGGTGGGGAGATGAGCAGTTCTTC. This translates into CASSLGWGDEQFF.

CDR3 nucleotides: TGTGCCAGCAGCCGAGGACTAGCGGGAAGCGGGGAGCTGTTTTTT. This codes for CASSRGLAGSGELFF. The rearrangement links TRBV14 to TRBJ2-2, with TRBD2 matching 12 bases. The length of the CDR3 is 15 residues. Germline CDR1 reads SGHDN; CDR2 reads FVKESK. Unmatched junction bases numbered 4, after V lost 4 bases and J lost 7 bases. The variable domain in full, completed from reference TRBV14 and TRBJ2-2, reads EAGVTQFPSHSVIEKGQTVTLRCDPISGHDNLYWYRRVMGKEIKFLLHFVKESKQDESGMPNNRFLAERTGGTYSTLKVQPAELEDSGVYFCASSRGLAGSGELFFGEGSRLTVL.

This sequence joins TRBV19 and TRBJ1-5; 12 bases line up with TRBD1. Germline V lookup: CDR1 LNHDA, CDR2 SQIVND (reference sequence). CDR3 length: 18 residues. V lost 4 bases to trimming and J lost 6 bases; unmatched junction nucleotides: 13. CDR3 region: CASSNPTGTGGFFQPQHF. CDR3 DNA: TGTGCCAGTAGTAACCCGACCGGGACAGGGGGCTTTTTTCAGCCCCAGCATTTT. The whole variable domain, remainder taken from reference TRBV19 and TRBJ1-5, is DGGITQSPKYLFRKEGQNVTLSCEQNLNHDAMYWYRQDPGQGLRLIYYSQIVNDFQKGDIAEGYSVSREKKESFPLTVTSAQKNPTAFYLCASSNPTGTGGFFQPQHFGDGTRLSIL.

In its sample, this clone was seen a few times. The gene calls are TRBV19 and TRBJ1-5; 9 positions match TRBD1. CDR1 is LNHDA and CDR2 is SQIVND in the germline V gene (reference sequence). This CDR3 is 15 amino acids long. The trim removed 5 bases at V and 2 bases at J, leaving 4 bases unmatched. The CDR3 loop reads CASSGGQGGNQPQHF. The CDR3, as DNA: TGTGCCAGTAGTGGGGGACAGGGAGGCAATCAGCCCCAGCATTTT.

V gene TRBV28 combines with J gene TRBJ2-7, with 7 positions matching TRBD1. Germline assignment: CDR1 MDHEN and CDR2 SYDVKM. This CDR3 region has 14 residues. With V trimmed by 7 bases and J by 3 bases, 9 bases remained unmatched. This CDR3 is CASKSFRDSYEQYF. DNA of the CDR3: TGTGCCAGCAAATCTTTCCGGGACAGCTACGAGCAGTACTTC.

The chain combines TRBV28 with TRBJ2-7, with D perhaps matching TRBD2 (7 bases). The CDR3 is 22 residues long. Trimming pared 7 bases from V and 2 bases from J, leaving 39 bases between. CDR1 is MDHEN and CDR2 is SYDVKM in the germline V gene. The CDR3 DNA follows: TGTGCCAGCACCTCTCAGGGGTTGCGTAGAGGACTAGTGAAACCGAGTCCCTACGAGCAGTACTTC. It specifies CASTSQGLRRGLVKPSPYEQYF.

CDR3 loop: CATSLNRGPGELFF. The CDR3 DNA is TGTGCCACGTCACTTAACAGGGGACCCGGGGAGCTGTTTTTT. This chain links TRBV10-3 with TRBJ2-2; 7 bases line up with TRBD1. The J segment lost 6 bases and the V segment lost 10 bases, leaving 11 bases of the junction unmatched. The CDR3 totals 14 residues. Germline CDR1 reads ENHRY; CDR2 reads SYGVKD.

The genes are TRBV13 and TRBJ2-3; 13 bases agree with TRBD2. With 4 bases clipped from V and 2 bases from J, the junction kept 3 bases outside the gene matches. The CDR3 length is 16 residues. Germline CDR1 and CDR2: PRHDT and FYEKMQ (reference sequence). The CDR3, as DNA: TGTGCCAGCAGCTGGGGACTAGCGGGGCCCACAGATACGCAGTATTTT. This encodes CASSWGLAGPTDTQYF.

The chain has TRBV28 and TRBJ2-1; possibly TRBD2 for D (5 bases). Per germline, CDR1 MDHEN and CDR2 SYDVKM. CDR3 length: 13 amino acids. The V gene lost 2 bases and the J gene lost 4 bases, with 6 bases spanning the gap. In DNA form, the CDR3 reads TGTGCCAGCAGTTTAATAGCGTACAATGAGCAGTTCTTC. The encoded protein is CASSLIAYNEQFF.

This clone was found a few times. The rearrangement uses TRBV28 and TRBJ1-5; D is uncertain. The V gene's germline CDR1 is MDHEN and CDR2 SYDVKM. The CDR3 has 13 amino acids. Trimming removed 4 bases at V and 0 bases at J, with 4 bases between. The CDR3 DNA is TGTGCCAGCAGTTACCATAGCAATCAGCCCCAGCATTTT. Amino acids: CASSYHSNQPQHF. The full variable domain, its missing parts supplied by reference TRBV28 and TRBJ1-5, is DVKVTQSSRYLVKRTGEKVFLECVQDMDHENMFWYRQDPGLGLRLIYFSYDVKMKEKGDIPEGYSVSREKKERFSLILESASTNQTSMYLCASSYHSNQPQHFGDGTRLSIL.

This chain connects TRBV9 to TRBJ1-1; tentatively, D is TRBD1 (6 bases). The germline V gene encodes CDR1 SGDLS and CDR2 YYNGEE. The CDR3 loop spans 14 amino acids. The V gene lost 0 bases and the J gene lost 3 bases, with 9 bases spanning the gap. The CDR3 loop reads CASSVEGVYTEAFF. The CDR3 DNA reads as TGTGCCAGCAGCGTAGAGGGGGTATACACTGAAGCTTTCTTT. Based on the CDR3 plus reference TRBV9 and TRBJ1-1, the full variable domain is DSGVTQTPKHLITATGQRVTLRCSPRSGDLSVYWYQQSLDQGLQFLIQYYNGEERAKGNILERFSAQQFPDLHSELNLSSLELGDSALYFCASSVEGVYTEAFFGQGTRLTVV.

V usage is TRBV6-1 and J usage is TRBJ1-4, with TRBD1 matching over 7 bases. After removal of 4 bases from V and 6 bases from J, the junction contained 5 bases not matched to a gene. CDR3 length: 14 residues. From germline, CDR1 is MNHNS and CDR2 SASEGT. The DNA for the CDR3 is TGTGCCAGCAGTGCAGGGGGGTGGGATGAAAAACTGTTTTTT. As protein: CASSAGGWDEKLFF.

The V call is TRBV9, the J call TRBJ2-5; D might be TRBD2 (6 bases). CDR1 SGDLS and CDR2 YYNGEE come from the germline V gene. The CDR3 consists of 15 residues. Between the trimmed V and J ends, which lost 3 bases and 2 bases, there was a span of 14 bases. DNA for the CDR3: TGTGCCAGCAGCGGACAAGTCGGGAGACAAGAGACCCAGTACTTC. Protein product: CASSGQVGRQETQYF.

The chain joins TRBV28 to TRBJ1-5; a weak D match, TRBD1 (5 bases). V was trimmed by 5 bases and J by 4 bases, leaving 12 bases between them. CDR1 is MDHEN, CDR2 SYDVKM, per germline. This CDR3 comprises 14 residues. This CDR3 reads CASSPGTGNQPQHF. CDR3 DNA: TGTGCCAGCAGTCCAGGGACGGGGAATCAGCCCCAGCATTTT. The entire variable domain, with the rest obtained from reference TRBV28 and TRBJ1-5, is as follows: DVKVTQSSRYLVKRTGEKVFLECVQDMDHENMFWYRQDPGLGLRLIYFSYDVKMKEKGDIPEGYSVSREKKERFSLILESASTNQTSMYLCASSPGTGNQPQHFGDGTRLSIL.

Details on this clone: The junction does not match germline at one end; this may be a read error. V and J are TRBV29-1 and TRBJ1-2, with D hard to call. The germline V gene has CDR1 SQVTM and CDR2 ANQGSEA. The CDR3 is made up of 11 amino acids. The CDR3: CSVGSDYDYTF. In nucleotides, the CDR3 is TGCAGCGTTGGGTCTGACTATGACTACACCTTC.

The V call is TRBV28, the J call TRBJ2-5; 7 positions match TRBD2. The CDR3 is 17 residues long. Losses at the gene ends were 5 bases for V and 5 bases for J; bases not matched to a gene: 17. CDR1 MDHEN and CDR2 SYDVKM come from the germline V gene. The CDR3 DNA follows: TGTGCCAGCAGTACGCCTCTCGAGCGGGGCCCCCAGGAGACCCAGTACTTC. It encodes CASSTPLERGPQETQYF.

This clone appeared once. The chain carries TRBV9 and TRBJ2-7; TRBD2 matches at 9 bases. The CDR3 length is 16 residues. In germline, CDR1 is SGDLS, CDR2 YYNGEE. The V gene end was trimmed by 0 bases and the J gene end by 2 bases; junction bases not matched to a gene: 6. The CDR3 sequence: CASSVGSSGVTYEQYF. CDR3 DNA: TGTGCCAGCAGCGTAGGGTCTAGCGGGGTCACCTACGAGCAGTACTTC. Looking up the rest from reference TRBV9 and TRBJ2-7 gives the full variable domain: DSGVTQTPKHLITATGQRVTLRCSPRSGDLSVYWYQQSLDQGLQFLIQYYNGEERAKGNILERFSAQQFPDLHSELNLSSLELGDSALYFCASSVGSSGVTYEQYFGPGTRLTVT.

The rearrangement uses TRBV5-1 and TRBJ1-1; D remains unclear. This CDR3 region has 15 residues. Deletions cut 0 bases from V and 3 bases from J, with 12 bases between. Germline values: CDR1 SGHRS, CDR2 YFSETQ. In DNA, the CDR3 is TGCGCCAGCAGCTTGGGGACCGCTTCCGACACTGAAGCTTTCTTT. Translating it yields CASSLGTASDTEAFF.

The chain couples TRBV6-5 to TRBJ2-3, with TRBD1 as a possible D gene (5 bases). CDR1 MNHEY and CDR2 SVGAGI come from the germline V gene. The CDR3 is made up of 14 amino acids. V was trimmed by 2 bases and J by 2 bases, leaving 8 bases between them. CDR3 nucleotides: TGTGCCAGCAGTTACGGACAAAACACAGATACGCAGTATTTT. This sequence encodes CASSYGQNTDTQYF.